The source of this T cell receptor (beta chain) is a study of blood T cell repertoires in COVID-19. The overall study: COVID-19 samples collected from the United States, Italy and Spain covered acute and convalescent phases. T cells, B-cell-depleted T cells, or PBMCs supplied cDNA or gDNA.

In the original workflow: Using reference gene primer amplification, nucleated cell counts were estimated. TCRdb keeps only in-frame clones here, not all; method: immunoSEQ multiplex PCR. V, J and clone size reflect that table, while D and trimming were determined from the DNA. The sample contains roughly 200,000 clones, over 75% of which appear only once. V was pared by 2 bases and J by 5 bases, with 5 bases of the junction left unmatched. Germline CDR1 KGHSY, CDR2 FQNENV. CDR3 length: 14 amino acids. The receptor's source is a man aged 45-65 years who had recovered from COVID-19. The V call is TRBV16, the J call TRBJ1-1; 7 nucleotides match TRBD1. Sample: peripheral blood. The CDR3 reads CASSQRQGRTEAFF. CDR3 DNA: TGTGCCAGCAGCCAACGACAGGGAAGGACTGAAGCTTTCTTT.